This T cell receptor (beta chain) was recovered during a study of cytomegalovirus exposure and HLA in healthy donors. Findings and limits, study-wide: Rare TCR sequences predominated, though certain public TCRs were found in many donors. The productive fraction for most TCR beta V segments was about 90% or about 30% in an earlier analysis. Researchers reported from a later analysis that most CMV-associated TCR beta chains appeared HLA-restricted. With DRB1 most and HLA-C fewest, TCR association rates differed between HLA loci in a later analysis.

The V gene lost 10 bases and the J gene lost 6 bases, with 12 bases spanning the gap. The CDR3 runs 11 residues. Germline assignment: CDR1 SEHNR and CDR2 FQNEAQ (reference sequence). In regard to this clone: Its antigen remains unknown.

PCR amplification relied on 60 Vbeta primers (plus 13 Jbeta primers). Measured with immunoSEQ multiplex PCR; TCRdb has only the in-frame clones, and not every one. The table lists about 93,000 clones, roughly 78% of them singletons, with less than 9.5% in the top ten. This clonotype was sampled from a man younger than 45 in good health and CMV-seronegative. Sequencing was performed on PBMCs. V and J are TRBV7-9 and TRBJ1-1; D not resolved. The chain's CDR3 is CATSQTPEAFF. As DNA, the CDR3 is TGTGCCACATCACAAACCCCTGAAGCTTTCTTT. The full variable domain, rest sourced from reference TRBV7-9 and TRBJ1-1, is DTGVSQNPRHKITKRGQNVTFRCDPISEHNRLYWYRQTLGQGPEFLTYFQNEAQLEKSRLLSDRFSAERPKGSFSTLEIQRTEQGDSAMYLCATSQTPEAFFGQGTRLTVV.